A selection of T cell receptor beta chains follows, all from one sample in a study of blood T cell repertoires in COVID-19. The data were produced by immunoSEQ multiplex PCR, yet TCRdb's version contains in-frame clones alone and is incomplete. The repertoire includes 250,000 to 350,000 clones, about 92% of them detected once, and around 2.5% sits in the top ten. Specimen: PBMCs or T cells enriched from blood (not recorded which). These receptor sequences come from a man between 60 and 70 years old who had recovered from COVID-19. CDR3s include the opening cysteine and the closing phenylalanine or tryptophan. Each record gives: V gene, J gene, D gene, clone size, CDR3 protein, CDR3 DNA. D genes are given only for firm matches. Only part of the rows carry a size: once, few, many, or a class if the clone is expanded.

v_gene: TRBV6-1; j_gene: TRBJ1-6; d_gene: -; abundance: -; CDR3aa: CASSEIQGTNSPLHF; CDR3nt: TGTGCCAGCAGTGAGATACAGGGAACGAATTCACCCCTCCACTTT
v_gene: TRBV2; j_gene: TRBJ2-3; d_gene: -; abundance: -; CDR3aa: CASSYRVRTDTQYF; CDR3nt: TGTGCCAGCAGCTACAGGGTGCGCACAGATACGCAGTATTTT
v_gene: TRBV6-2/TRBV6-3; j_gene: TRBJ1-2; d_gene: TRBD1; abundance: -; CDR3aa: CASSDTGALTYGYTF; CDR3nt: TGTGCCAGCAGTGACACAGGGGCGTTGACCTATGGCTACACCTTC
v_gene: TRBV7-2; j_gene: TRBJ2-7; d_gene: TRBD2; abundance: -; CDR3aa: CASTPGLAASREQYF; CDR3nt: TGTGCCAGCACCCCAGGACTAGCGGCTAGTCGGGAGCAGTACTTC
v_gene: TRBV7-9; j_gene: TRBJ2-7; d_gene: TRBD1; abundance: -; CDR3aa: CASSPPGTVGYEQYF; CDR3nt: TGTGCCAGCAGCCCCCCCGGGACAGTGGGCTACGAGCAGTACTTC
v_gene: TRBV3-1/TRBV3-2; j_gene: TRBJ2-7; d_gene: -; abundance: -; CDR3aa: CASSQAVVTYEQYF; CDR3nt: TGTGCCAGCAGCCAAGCGGTGGTTACCTACGAGCAGTACTTC
v_gene: TRBV24-1; j_gene: TRBJ2-7; d_gene: -; abundance: -; CDR3aa: CATGSPGNKQAFRFPDYEQYF; CDR3nt: TGTGCCACCGGGTCCCCCGGAAACAAACAGGCTTTTCGGTTTCCGGACTACGAGCAGTACTTC
v_gene: TRBV6-1; j_gene: TRBJ1-2; d_gene: -; abundance: -; CDR3aa: CASSEVRRDGYTF; CDR3nt: TGTGCCAGCAGTGAAGTAAGACGGGATGGCTACACCTTC
v_gene: TRBV7-3; j_gene: TRBJ2-7; d_gene: -; abundance: -; CDR3aa: CASSLRGPLPGGDYEQYF; CDR3nt: TGTGCCAGCAGCTTAAGAGGCCCCCTACCCGGGGGTGACTACGAGCAGTACTTC
v_gene: TRBV7-9; j_gene: TRBJ1-2; d_gene: -; abundance: -; CDR3aa: CASSSRLGEGVFDGYTF; CDR3nt: TGTGCCAGCAGCTCACGACTTGGGGAGGGGGTATTTGATGGCTACACCTTC
v_gene: TRBV5-1; j_gene: TRBJ2-7; d_gene: -; abundance: -; CDR3aa: CASSSAQGFLYEQYF; CDR3nt: TGCGCCAGCAGCTCGGCGCAGGGTTTTTTGTACGAGCAGTACTTC
v_gene: TRBV28; j_gene: TRBJ1-2; d_gene: -; abundance: -; CDR3aa: CASSFQDSGYTF; CDR3nt: TGTGCCAGCAGTTTCCAGGATTCGGGCTACACCTTC
v_gene: TRBV27; j_gene: TRBJ2-2; d_gene: -; abundance: -; CDR3aa: CASSLLGQNTGELFF; CDR3nt: TGTGCCAGCAGTTTATTAGGACAGAACACCGGGGAGCTGTTTTTT
v_gene: TRBV2; j_gene: TRBJ2-2; d_gene: TRBD1; abundance: -; CDR3aa: CASRDDRDTGELFF; CDR3nt: TGTGCCAGCAGGGACGACAGGGACACCGGGGAGCTGTTTTTT
v_gene: TRBV5-6; j_gene: TRBJ1-2; d_gene: -; abundance: once; CDR3aa: CASSLVGGSGYTF; CDR3nt: TGTGCCAGCAGCTTGGTGGGGGGTTCTGGCTACACCTTC
v_gene: TRBV5-6; j_gene: TRBJ1-5; d_gene: -; abundance: -; CDR3aa: CASSGWGTRVNQPQHF; CDR3nt: TGTGCCAGCAGCGGCTGGGGGACTCGGGTTAATCAGCCCCAGCATTTT
v_gene: TRBV12-3/TRBV12-4; j_gene: TRBJ1-5; d_gene: -; abundance: -; CDR3aa: CASSSRGQPQHF; CDR3nt: TGTGCCAGCAGTTCCCGGGGGCAGCCCCAGCATTTT
v_gene: TRBV4-2; j_gene: TRBJ2-1; d_gene: -; abundance: -; CDR3aa: CASSQTTGYNEQFF; CDR3nt: TGTGCCAGCAGCCAAACTACAGGTTACAATGAGCAGTTCTTC
v_gene: TRBV6-5; j_gene: TRBJ1-5; d_gene: -; abundance: -; CDR3aa: CASRDRLGQPQHF; CDR3nt: TGTGCCAGTCGCGACAGGCTGGGTCAGCCCCAGCATTTT
v_gene: TRBV27; j_gene: TRBJ2-1; d_gene: TRBD2; abundance: -; CDR3aa: CASRSSGRGNEQFF; CDR3nt: TGTGCCAGCAGGTCTAGCGGGAGGGGCAATGAGCAGTTCTTC
v_gene: TRBV19; j_gene: TRBJ1-5; d_gene: -; abundance: once; CDR3aa: CASSINAGNNQPQHF; CDR3nt: TGTGCCAGTAGTATCAACGCAGGGAACAATCAGCCCCAGCATTTT
v_gene: TRBV6-2/TRBV6-3; j_gene: TRBJ2-1; d_gene: -; abundance: -; CDR3aa: CASSRLGLGNEQFF; CDR3nt: TGTGCCAGCAGTAGATTGGGGCTGGGCAATGAGCAGTTCTTC
v_gene: TRBV10-3; j_gene: TRBJ1-1; d_gene: -; abundance: -; CDR3aa: CAIGGYGTEAFF; CDR3nt: TGTGCCATCGGGGGGTACGGCACTGAAGCTTTCTTT
v_gene: TRBV18; j_gene: TRBJ1-5; d_gene: TRBD1; abundance: -; CDR3aa: CASSPGTGRIGPQHF; CDR3nt: TGTGCCAGCTCCCCAGGGACAGGGAGAATAGGTCCCCAGCATTTT
v_gene: TRBV2; j_gene: TRBJ2-2; d_gene: TRBD1; abundance: once; CDR3aa: CASSPARGTGGPAVTTGELFF; CDR3nt: TGTGCCAGCAGTCCAGCCCGCGGGACAGGGGGCCCCGCGGTGACCACCGGGGAGCTGTTTTTT
v_gene: TRBV12-5; j_gene: TRBJ2-4; d_gene: -; abundance: -; CDR3aa: CASGLVGPAQAKNIQYF; CDR3nt: TGTGCTAGTGGTTTGGTGGGGCCCGCTCAAGCCAAAAACATTCAGTACTTC
v_gene: TRBV10-3; j_gene: TRBJ2-3; d_gene: -; abundance: -; CDR3aa: CAISVGTSTDTQYF; CDR3nt: TGTGCCATCAGTGTTGGGACTAGCACAGATACGCAGTATTTT
v_gene: TRBV29-1; j_gene: TRBJ1-2; d_gene: -; abundance: -; CDR3aa: CSVPSASGYTF; CDR3nt: TGCAGCGTTCCCTCAGCGAGCGGCTACACCTTC
v_gene: TRBV3-1/TRBV3-2; j_gene: TRBJ2-7; d_gene: TRBD1; abundance: -; CDR3aa: CASSQDPGQGEYEQYF; CDR3nt: TGTGCCAGCAGCCAAGATCCAGGACAGGGGGAGTACGAGCAGTACTTC
v_gene: TRBV27; j_gene: TRBJ1-4; d_gene: TRBD1; abundance: -; CDR3aa: CASSTGEKLFF; CDR3nt: TGTGCCAGCAGCACAGGGGAGAAACTGTTTTTT
v_gene: TRBV24-1; j_gene: TRBJ1-5; d_gene: -; abundance: -; CDR3aa: CATSGQGLQPQHF; CDR3nt: TGTGCCACCAGTGGCCAGGGCCTTCAGCCCCAGCATTTT
v_gene: TRBV7-2; j_gene: TRBJ1-2; d_gene: -; abundance: -; CDR3aa: CASSLESTAVAGYTF; CDR3nt: TGTGCCAGCAGCTTAGAGAGTACCGCCGTAGCAGGCTACACCTTC
v_gene: TRBV10-1; j_gene: TRBJ2-2; d_gene: -; abundance: -; CDR3aa: CASRRGRGTGELFF; CDR3nt: TGCGCCAGCAGGCGAGGCCGGGGGACCGGGGAGCTGTTTTTT
v_gene: TRBV7-2; j_gene: TRBJ2-2; d_gene: -; abundance: -; CDR3aa: CASSPRVTGELFF; CDR3nt: TGTGCCAGCAGCCCCCGGGTCACCGGGGAGCTGTTTTTT
v_gene: TRBV11-2; j_gene: TRBJ2-1; d_gene: TRBD2; abundance: once; CDR3aa: CASSRMSGGLWNEQFF; CDR3nt: TGTGCCAGCAGCCGAATGAGCGGGGGGTTGTGGAATGAGCAGTTCTTC
v_gene: TRBV7-9; j_gene: TRBJ2-6; d_gene: TRBD1; abundance: -; CDR3aa: CASSPPRGSDSGANVLTF; CDR3nt: TGTGCCAGCAGCCCACCCAGGGGGTCCGACTCTGGGGCCAACGTCCTGACTTTC
v_gene: TRBV30; j_gene: TRBJ1-4; d_gene: -; abundance: -; CDR3aa: CAWSVTGREKLFF; CDR3nt: TGTGCCTGGAGTGTAACAGGCAGGGAAAAACTGTTTTTT
v_gene: TRBV27; j_gene: TRBJ2-7; d_gene: TRBD2; abundance: -; CDR3aa: CASSLLAGAYEQYF; CDR3nt: TGTGCCAGCAGTTTACTAGCGGGAGCCTACGAGCAGTACTTC
v_gene: TRBV2; j_gene: TRBJ2-3; d_gene: -; abundance: -; CDR3aa: CASTGLGLDTQYF; CDR3nt: TGTGCCAGCACCGGCTTGGGGCTGGATACGCAGTATTTT
v_gene: TRBV9; j_gene: TRBJ1-6; d_gene: -; abundance: -; CDR3aa: CASSVGVGGVNSPLHF; CDR3nt: TGTGCCAGCAGCGTAGGAGTTGGGGGGGTGAATTCACCCCTCCACTTT
v_gene: TRBV7-3; j_gene: TRBJ2-7; d_gene: TRBD2; abundance: few; CDR3aa: CASSFSGGPFDEQYF; CDR3nt: TGTGCCAGCAGCTTTAGCGGGGGTCCCTTTGACGAGCAGTACTTC
v_gene: TRBV5-4; j_gene: TRBJ1-2; d_gene: TRBD1; abundance: -; CDR3aa: CASSFGGTTGNYGYTF; CDR3nt: TGTGCCAGCAGCTTTGGGGGGACGACAGGGAACTATGGCTACACCTTC
v_gene: TRBV11-2; j_gene: TRBJ1-1; d_gene: -; abundance: -; CDR3aa: CASSPPRQREAFF; CDR3nt: TGTGCCAGCAGCCCCCCCCGACAGAGAGAAGCTTTCTTT
v_gene: TRBV5-1; j_gene: TRBJ1-1; d_gene: -; abundance: -; CDR3aa: CASSLRSGDGTEAFF; CDR3nt: TGCGCCAGCAGCTTACGTTCGGGGGATGGGACTGAAGCTTTCTTT
v_gene: TRBV5-1; j_gene: TRBJ2-7; d_gene: -; abundance: -; CDR3aa: CASSFGGGSYEQYF; CDR3nt: TGCGCCAGCAGCTTTGGAGGTGGCTCCTACGAGCAGTACTTC
v_gene: TRBV21-1; j_gene: TRBJ1-2; d_gene: -; abundance: -; CDR3aa: CASSKALRGLRVNYGYTF; CDR3nt: TGTGCCAGCAGCAAAGCGCTTCGGGGACTTAGGGTTAACTATGGCTACACCTTC
v_gene: TRBV19; j_gene: TRBJ2-7; d_gene: TRBD2; abundance: once; CDR3aa: CASSLASGPTGEQYF; CDR3nt: TGTGCCAGTAGTTTGGCTAGCGGGCCTACAGGCGAGCAGTACTTC
v_gene: TRBV6-1; j_gene: TRBJ1-1; d_gene: TRBD1; abundance: -; CDR3aa: CASSEVRGTEAFF; CDR3nt: TGTGCCAGCAGTGAAGTCAGGGGGACCGAAGCTTTCTTT
v_gene: TRBV29-1; j_gene: TRBJ2-7; d_gene: -; abundance: -; CDR3aa: CSVGNGGRGPYEQYF; CDR3nt: TGCAGCGTAGGTAACGGTGGCAGGGGCCCCTACGAGCAGTACTTC
v_gene: TRBV7-3; j_gene: TRBJ2-5; d_gene: TRBD2; abundance: few; CDR3aa: CASSLAGGYQETQYF; CDR3nt: TGTGCCAGCAGCCTAGCGGGAGGGTACCAAGAGACCCAGTACTTC
v_gene: TRBV15; j_gene: TRBJ1-1; d_gene: -; abundance: -; CDR3aa: CATSRGGAGDTEAFF; CDR3nt: TGTGCCACCAGCAGGGGGGGTGCCGGGGACACTGAAGCTTTCTTT
v_gene: TRBV7-9; j_gene: TRBJ2-1; d_gene: -; abundance: once; CDR3aa: CASSLEWPTGRRPGNEQFF; CDR3nt: TGTGCCAGCAGCTTAGAATGGCCAACCGGGCGGAGACCGGGGAATGAGCAGTTCTTC
v_gene: TRBV6-2/TRBV6-3; j_gene: TRBJ1-2; d_gene: -; abundance: -; CDR3aa: CASSHVGVPNYGYTF; CDR3nt: TGTGCCAGCAGCCACGTCGGGGTTCCTAACTATGGCTACACCTTC